These 9 T cell receptor beta chains share one sample of origin, sequenced in a study of blood T cell repertoires in COVID-19. Profiled with immunoSEQ multiplex PCR; TCRdb holds only in-frame clones, not every one. The data contain tens of thousands of clones, 80% to 90% of them singletons. Sequences were obtained from PBMCs or T cells enriched from blood (not recorded which). The receptors here all came from a woman between 45 and 65 years old with acute COVID-19.

The CDR3 reads CASSDSGRYGYTF. CDR3 coding DNA: TGTGCCAGCAGTGACTCGGGCAGATATGGCTACACCTTC. The chain has TRBV6-4 and TRBJ1-2; D is unclear. Looked up from germline, CDR1 is MRHNA and CDR2 is SNTAGT. The CDR3 totals 13 residues. V shed 0 bases and J shed 5 bases, with 7 bases lying between them.

As for this clone: A junction end diverges from the germline sequence, so it may reflect a read error. The V call is TRBV19, the J call TRBJ1-1, with no clear D. Germline values: CDR1 LNHDA, CDR2 SQIVND (reference sequence). CDR3 length: 13 amino acids. CDR3 loop: CASSITVNTEAFF. Written as DNA, the CDR3 is TGTGCCAGTAGTATAACTGTGAATACTGAAGCTTTCTTT.

V gene TRBV18 combines with J gene TRBJ1-1; TRBD1 aligns across 9 bases. CDR3 length: 17 residues. The germline V gene has CDR1 KGHSH and CDR2 LQKENI. J was trimmed by 4 bases and V by 0 bases; bases with no gene match: 9. DNA for the CDR3: TGTGCCAGCTCACCACCGGACAGGGGAGATTTGGGCACTGAAGCTTTCTTT. Translation: CASSPPDRGDLGTEAFF.

The V and J genes are TRBV9 and TRBJ2-1; 10 bases match TRBD1. Germline values: CDR1 SGDLS, CDR2 YYNGEE. CDR3 length: 18 residues. V lost 0 bases to trimming and J lost 2 bases; unmatched junction nucleotides: 8. As DNA, the CDR3 is TGTGCCAGCAGCGTAGTAGGGGACGGACAGGGGGCCTACAATGAGCAGTTCTTC. It specifies CASSVVGDGQGAYNEQFF. Drawing the rest from reference TRBV9 and TRBJ2-1, the complete variable domain is DSGVTQTPKHLITATGQRVTLRCSPRSGDLSVYWYQQSLDQGLQFLIQYYNGEERAKGNILERFSAQQFPDLHSELNLSSLELGDSALYFCASSVVGDGQGAYNEQFFGPGTRLTVL.

The chain has TRBV3-1 (or the pseudogene TRBV3-2) and TRBJ2-5; 8 nucleotides align to TRBD1. CDR3 length: 18 amino acids. The junction had 15 bases not matched to a gene; V was cut back by 1 base and J by 5 bases. Looked up from germline, CDR1 is LGHDT and CDR2 is YNNKEL (reference sequence). The CDR3 protein is CASSQGRLRQGREETQYF. The CDR3 region has the DNA TGTGCCAGCAGCCAAGGCCGTCTGAGACAGGGGCGAGAGGAGACCCAGTACTTC.

This clone was picked up one time. V is TRBV5-4 and J is TRBJ2-7; possible D gene TRBD2, 6 bases. Germline V gene lookup returns CDR1 SGHNT and CDR2 YYREEE (reference sequence). Deletions cut 3 bases from V and 4 bases from J, with 23 bases between. The CDR3 contains 17 residues. CDR3 sequence: CASSSRDSRRIIYEQYF. The CDR3 nucleotides are TGTGCCAGCAGCTCCCGGGACTCGAGGCGAATAATTTACGAGCAGTACTTC. The full variable domain, with the rest looked up from reference TRBV5-4 and TRBJ2-7, is ETGVTQSPTHLIKTRGQQVTLRCSSQSGHNTVSWYQQALGQGPQFIFQYYREEENGRGNFPPRFSGLQFPNYSSELNVNALELDDSALYLCASSSRDSRRIIYEQYFGPGTRLTVT.

The genes are TRBV12-3 or TRBV12-4 and TRBJ1-1, with 7 bases fitting TRBD1. The CDR3 covers 13 residues. V lost 7 bases and J lost 3; bases outside the gene matches: 5. The CDR3 DNA reads TGTGCCAGCATAGACAGGGAGTACACTGAAGCTTTCTTT. Its protein is CASIDREYTEAFF.

This sequence joins TRBV9 and TRBJ2-2, with a weak D call TRBD1 (7 bases). The CDR3 runs 13 residues. V lost 4 bases and J 6 bases, leaving 10 bases between the germline ends. The germline gives CDR1 SGDLS, CDR2 YYNGEE. The CDR3 sequence: CASSPRGAGELFF. CDR3 nucleotides: TGTGCCAGCAGCCCCAGGGGGGCCGGGGAGCTGTTTTTT.

V is TRBV7-9 and J is TRBJ1-2; tentative D call: TRBD1 (6 bases). The germline CDR1 and CDR2 sequences are SEHNR and FQNEAQ (reference sequence). CDR3 length: 13 amino acids. V lost 4 bases, J lost 8 bases, and 14 bases lay in between. In DNA form, the CDR3 reads TGTGCCAGCAGCTCCGCAACAGGGAACGGCTACACCTTC. This translates into CASSSATGNGYTF.